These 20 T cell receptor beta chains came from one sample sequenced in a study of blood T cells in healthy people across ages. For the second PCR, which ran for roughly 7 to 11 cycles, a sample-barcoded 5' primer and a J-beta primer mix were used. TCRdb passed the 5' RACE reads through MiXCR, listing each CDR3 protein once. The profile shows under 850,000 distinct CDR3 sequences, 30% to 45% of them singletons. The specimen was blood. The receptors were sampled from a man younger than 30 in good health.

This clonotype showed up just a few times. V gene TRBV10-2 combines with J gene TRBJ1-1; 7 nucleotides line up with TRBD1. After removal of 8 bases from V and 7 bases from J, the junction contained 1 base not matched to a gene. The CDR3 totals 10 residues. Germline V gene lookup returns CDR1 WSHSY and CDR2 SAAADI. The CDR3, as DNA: TGCGCCAGCCGACAGGGTGAAGCTTTCTTT. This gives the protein CASRQGEAFF.

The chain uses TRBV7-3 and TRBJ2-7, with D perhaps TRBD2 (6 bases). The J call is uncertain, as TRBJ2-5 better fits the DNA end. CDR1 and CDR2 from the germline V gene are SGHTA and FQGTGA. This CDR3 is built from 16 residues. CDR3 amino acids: CASSLTAELAEETQYF. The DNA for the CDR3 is TGTGCCAGCAGCTTAACCGCGGAGTTAGCGGAAGAGACCCAGTACTTC.

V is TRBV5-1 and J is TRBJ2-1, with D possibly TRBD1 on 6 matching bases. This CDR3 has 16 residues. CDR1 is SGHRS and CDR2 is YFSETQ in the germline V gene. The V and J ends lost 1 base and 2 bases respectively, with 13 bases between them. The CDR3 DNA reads TGCGCCAGCAGCTTGCAGTCGTGGGACACCTACAATGAGCAGTTCTTC. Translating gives CASSLQSWDTYNEQFF.

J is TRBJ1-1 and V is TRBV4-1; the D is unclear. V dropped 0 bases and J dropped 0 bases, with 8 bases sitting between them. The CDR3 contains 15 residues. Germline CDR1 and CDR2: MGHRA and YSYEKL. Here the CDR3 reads CASSQDEPVNTEAFF. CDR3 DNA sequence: TGCGCCAGCAGCCAAGATGAACCCGTGAACACTGAAGCTTTCTTT.

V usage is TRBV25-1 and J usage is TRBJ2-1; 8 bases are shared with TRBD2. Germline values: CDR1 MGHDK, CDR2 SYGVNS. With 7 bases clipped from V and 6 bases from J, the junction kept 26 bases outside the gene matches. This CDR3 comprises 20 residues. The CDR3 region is CASNKPPVKSISSGSNEQFF. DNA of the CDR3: TGTGCCAGCAATAAGCCGCCAGTAAAGTCGATCTCCAGCGGGAGCAATGAGCAGTTCTTC.

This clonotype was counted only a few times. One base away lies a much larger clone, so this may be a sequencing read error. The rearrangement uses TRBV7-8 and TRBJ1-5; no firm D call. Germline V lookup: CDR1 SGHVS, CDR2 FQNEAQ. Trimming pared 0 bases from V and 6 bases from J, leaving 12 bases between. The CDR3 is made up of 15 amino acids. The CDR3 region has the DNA TGTGCCAGCAGCTTAGCGGCAGGTATGGGTCAGCCCCAGCATTTT. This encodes CASSLAAGMGQPQHF.

In nucleotides, the CDR3 is TGCAGTGCTAGAGTCCCGTACATTCAGTACTTC. Protein sequence: CSARVPYIQYF. V gene TRBV20-1 combines with J gene TRBJ2-4; no firm D call. CDR1 and CDR2 (germline): DFQATT, SNEGSKA (reference sequence). Trimming pared 1 base from V and 8 bases from J, leaving 6 bases between. The CDR3 spans 11 residues.

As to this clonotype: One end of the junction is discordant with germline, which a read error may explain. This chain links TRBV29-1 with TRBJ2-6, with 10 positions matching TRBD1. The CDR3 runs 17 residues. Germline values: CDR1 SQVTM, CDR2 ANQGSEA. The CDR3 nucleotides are TGCAGCGTTGGTAGTGGACAGGGGGATCCTGGGGCCAATGTCCTGACTTTC. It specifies CSVGSGQGDPGANVLTF.

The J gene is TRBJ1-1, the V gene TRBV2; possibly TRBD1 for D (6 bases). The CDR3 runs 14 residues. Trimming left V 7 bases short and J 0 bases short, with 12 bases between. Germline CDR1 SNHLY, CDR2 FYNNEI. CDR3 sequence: CASTWTDMNTEAFF. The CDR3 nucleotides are TGTGCCAGCACTTGGACAGACATGAACACTGAAGCTTTCTTT.

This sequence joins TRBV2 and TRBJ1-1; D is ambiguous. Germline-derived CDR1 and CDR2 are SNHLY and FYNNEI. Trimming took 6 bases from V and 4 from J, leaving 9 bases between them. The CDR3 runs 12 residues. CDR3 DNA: TGTGCCAGCAGCCCATGGTCCACTGAAGCTTTCTTT. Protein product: CASSPWSTEAFF.

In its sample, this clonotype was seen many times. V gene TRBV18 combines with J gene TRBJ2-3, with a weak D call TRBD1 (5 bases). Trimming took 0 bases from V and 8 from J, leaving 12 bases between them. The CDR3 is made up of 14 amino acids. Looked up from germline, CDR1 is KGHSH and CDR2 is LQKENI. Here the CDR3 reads CASSPPQPQGTQYF. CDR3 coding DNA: TGTGCCAGCTCACCACCCCAGCCCCAGGGTACGCAGTATTTT.

CDR3 residues: CASATGGETQFF. DNA of the CDR3: TGCGCCAGCGCGACTGGGGGAGAGACCCAGTTCTTC. The V call is TRBV10-2, the J call TRBJ2-5; D could derive from TRBD1 or TRBD2 (5 bases each). The tail of the sequence fits TRBJ2-1 better, so the J call may be wrong. Germline V gene data show CDR1 as WSHSY and CDR2 as SAAADI. This CDR3 is built from 12 residues.

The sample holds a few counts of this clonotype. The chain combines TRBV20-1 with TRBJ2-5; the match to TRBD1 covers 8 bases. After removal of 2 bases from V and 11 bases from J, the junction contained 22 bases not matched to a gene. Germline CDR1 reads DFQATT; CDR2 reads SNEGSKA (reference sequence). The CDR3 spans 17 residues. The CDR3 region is CSARLNQGAPAYNEQYF. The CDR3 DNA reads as TGCAGTGCTAGATTAAACCAGGGGGCACCAGCATACAATGAGCAGTACTTC.

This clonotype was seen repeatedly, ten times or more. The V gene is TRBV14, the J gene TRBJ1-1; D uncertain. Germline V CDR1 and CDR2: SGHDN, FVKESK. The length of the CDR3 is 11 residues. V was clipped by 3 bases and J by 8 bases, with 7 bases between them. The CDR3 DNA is TGTGCCAGCAGCCAGTATAAGGAAGCTTTCTTT. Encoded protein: CASSQYKEAFF. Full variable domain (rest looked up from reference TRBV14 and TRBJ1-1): EAGVTQFPSHSVIEKGQTVTLRCDPISGHDNLYWYRRVMGKEIKFLLHFVKESKQDESGMPNNRFLAERTGGTYSTLKVQPAELEDSGVYFCASSQYKEAFFGQGTRLTVV.

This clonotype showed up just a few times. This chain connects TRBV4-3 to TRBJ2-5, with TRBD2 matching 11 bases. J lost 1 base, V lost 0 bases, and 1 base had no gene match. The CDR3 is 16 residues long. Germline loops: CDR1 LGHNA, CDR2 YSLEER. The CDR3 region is CASSQELAGGQETQYF. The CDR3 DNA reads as TGCGCCAGCAGCCAAGAGCTAGCGGGGGGCCAAGAGACCCAGTACTTC.

CDR3 bases: TGTGCCAGCAGCGACGACCCTACAGGGGACACTGAAGCTTTCTTT. Protein product: CASSDDPTGDTEAFF. V usage is TRBV4-2 and J usage is TRBJ1-1; 7 bases align to TRBD1. The germline CDR1 and CDR2 sequences are LGHNA and YNFKEQ. V shed 5 bases, J shed 3 bases, and the junction held 9 bases outside the gene matches. The CDR3 is made up of 15 amino acids.

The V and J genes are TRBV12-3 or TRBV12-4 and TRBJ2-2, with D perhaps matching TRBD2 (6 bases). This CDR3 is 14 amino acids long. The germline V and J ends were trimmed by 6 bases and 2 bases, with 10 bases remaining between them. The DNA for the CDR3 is TGTGCCAGCAGACCCACTAGCAACACCGGGGAGCTGTTTTTT. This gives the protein CASRPTSNTGELFF.

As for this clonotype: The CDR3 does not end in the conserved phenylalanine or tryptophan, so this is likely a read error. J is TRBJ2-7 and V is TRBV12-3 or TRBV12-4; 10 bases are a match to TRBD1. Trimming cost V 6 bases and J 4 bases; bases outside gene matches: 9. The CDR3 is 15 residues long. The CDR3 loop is CASSPGTGVGYEQYL. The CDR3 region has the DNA TGTGCCAGCAGCCCGGGGACAGGGGTCGGGTACGAGCAGTACTTA.

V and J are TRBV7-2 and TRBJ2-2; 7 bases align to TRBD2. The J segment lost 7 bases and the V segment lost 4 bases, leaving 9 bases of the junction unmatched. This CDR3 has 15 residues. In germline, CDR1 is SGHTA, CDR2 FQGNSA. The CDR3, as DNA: TGTGCCAGCAGCTCCGCCCAGCGGGGCTACGGGGAGCTGTTTTTT. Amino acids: CASSSAQRGYGELFF.

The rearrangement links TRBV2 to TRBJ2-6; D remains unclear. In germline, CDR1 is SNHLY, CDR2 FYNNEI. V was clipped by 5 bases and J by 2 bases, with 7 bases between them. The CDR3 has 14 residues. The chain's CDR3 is CASSPTPGANVLTF. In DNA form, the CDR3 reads TGTGCCAGCAGTCCGACCCCTGGGGCCAACGTCCTGACTTTC.